The 30 T cell receptor beta chains below come from one sample, sequenced in a study of OX40 agonist ivuxolimab in advanced cancers. Sequencing was performed with immunoSEQ multiplex PCR; in TCRdb, only in-frame clones are kept and a portion is missing. Among tens of thousands of clones listed, 75% to 85% were seen once. Sequenced here: CD4+ or CD8+ T cells sorted from blood, sampled in a trial of the OX40 agonist ivuxolimab. The receptor set was obtained from an adult with an advanced solid tumor such as melanoma, head and neck, liver or kidney cancer.

This clone has a handful of counts. The rearrangement joins TRBV18 to TRBJ2-7; TRBD1 or TRBD2 may be the D gene (5 bases each). The CDR3 length is 13 residues. V lost 2 bases and J 5 bases, leaving 10 bases between the germline ends. Germline CDR1 is KGHSH and CDR2 is LQKENI. DNA for the CDR3: TGTGCCAGCTCACCAGGGGGTGGCGACGAGCAGTACTTC. This codes for CASSPGGGDEQYF.

V gene TRBV5-1 combines with J gene TRBJ2-7, with 8 bases identical to TRBD1. Unmatched junction bases numbered 11, after V lost 4 bases and J lost 5 bases. The CDR3 is made up of 15 amino acids. Germline values: CDR1 SGHRS, CDR2 YFSETQ. The chain's CDR3 is CASSAGRTGTNEQYF. CDR3 coding DNA: TGCGCCAGCAGCGCCGGCAGGACAGGGACCAACGAGCAGTACTTC.

This clone appeared a single time. The chain couples TRBV5-4 to TRBJ2-6; 7 nucleotides line up with TRBD1. Germline CDR1 reads SGHNT; CDR2 reads YYREEE (reference sequence). V lost 7 bases, J lost 4 bases, and 11 bases stayed unmatched. The CDR3 is 16 amino acids. CDR3 coding DNA: TGTGCCAGCTCGCGCCTCGGACAGGTAGGGGCCAACGTCCTGACTTTC. It is translated as CASSRLGQVGANVLTF.

The rearrangement joins TRBV18 to TRBJ1-2; 8 bases agree with TRBD1. The germline V gene has CDR1 KGHSH and CDR2 LQKENI. The trim removed 5 bases at V and 4 bases at J, leaving 3 bases unmatched. The CDR3 is made up of 13 amino acids. Here the CDR3 DNA reads TGTGCCAGCTCAAAGGACAGGGCCTATGGCTACACCTTC. It is translated as CASSKDRAYGYTF.

J is TRBJ1-4 and V is TRBV19, with TRBD1 as a possible D gene (6 bases). Trimming took off 6 bases at V and 0 bases at J, with 11 bases between the two ends. The CDR3 contains 15 residues. The germline V gene encodes CDR1 LNHDA and CDR2 SQIVND (reference sequence). The CDR3 here is CASRPQGSTNEKLFF. In DNA form, the CDR3 reads TGTGCCAGTAGACCACAGGGTTCAACTAATGAAAAACTGTTTTTT.

This clone has more than one count but fewer than ten. The chain joins TRBV7-2 to TRBJ1-2; D is uncertain. V lost 3 bases, J lost 2 bases, and 7 bases lay in between. Germline V gene lookup returns CDR1 SGHTA and CDR2 FQGNSA. The CDR3 spans 13 residues. The DNA for the CDR3 is TGTGCCAGCAGCTTGAACCCCAACTATGGCTACACCTTC. Residues: CASSLNPNYGYTF.

The chain carries TRBV4-3 and TRBJ2-6, with TRBD1 as a possible D gene (5 bases). The CDR3 sequence is 17 residues long. The V and J ends lost 2 bases and 0 bases respectively, with 11 bases between them. Germline-derived CDR1 and CDR2 are LGHNA and YSLEER. CDR3 nucleotide sequence: TGCGCCAGCAGCCAATGGTCGCAGGGCTCTGGGGCCAACGTCCTGACTTTC. The encoded protein is CASSQWSQGSGANVLTF.

The V gene is TRBV5-1, the J gene TRBJ2-3; 8 bases line up with TRBD1. Per the germline V gene, CDR1 is SGHRS and CDR2 is YFSETQ. V shed 2 bases, J shed 1 base, and the junction held 3 bases outside the gene matches. The CDR3 sequence is 15 residues long. CDR3 region: CASSLQGGGTDTQYF. CDR3 DNA sequence: TGCGCCAGCAGCTTACAGGGGGGCGGCACAGATACGCAGTATTTT.

The chain couples TRBV11-2 to TRBJ2-3; no clear D. The CDR3 totals 14 residues. The germline CDR1 and CDR2 sequences are SGHAT and FQNNGV. Between the trimmed V and J ends, which lost 5 bases and 4 bases, there was a span of 13 bases. CDR3 bases: TGTGCCAGCAGCGGCCAGTTGGGCGCAGATACGCAGTATTTT. Its translation: CASSGQLGADTQYF.

This clone was picked up a small number of times. The V call is TRBV6-1, the J call TRBJ2-2; 12 bases are shared with TRBD1. The CDR3 is 15 amino acids. Trimming cost V 7 bases and J 6 bases; bases outside gene matches: 6. Germline lookup yields CDR1 MNHNS and CDR2 SASEGT. DNA for the CDR3: TGTGCCAGCACCCCGGGACAGGGGGCGGCCGGGGAGCTGTTTTTT. As protein: CASTPGQGAAGELFF.

The chain uses TRBV19 and TRBJ2-7; D is undetermined. The V end lost 1 base, the J end lost 6 bases, and 4 bases lay between the germline ends. This CDR3 comprises 11 residues. The germline gives CDR1 LNHDA, CDR2 SQIVND (reference sequence). CDR3 sequence: CASSIAGEQYF. The CDR3 DNA follows: TGTGCCAGTAGTATAGCGGGCGAGCAGTACTTC.

The rearrangement links TRBV18 to TRBJ1-2; a weak D match, TRBD1 (6 bases). From germline, CDR1 is KGHSH and CDR2 LQKENI. The V gene lost 0 bases and the J gene lost 7 bases, with 18 bases spanning the gap. This CDR3 region has 16 residues. CDR3 loop: CASSPPETGNAGGYTF. The CDR3 DNA reads TGTGCCAGCTCACCACCGGAGACAGGAAATGCCGGTGGCTACACCTTC.

The table lists this clone with a count of one. V gene TRBV6-1 combines with J gene TRBJ1-1, with 8 bases fitting TRBD1. The CDR3 consists of 16 residues. Per the germline V gene, CDR1 is MNHNS and CDR2 is SASEGT. The V gene end was trimmed by 3 bases and the J gene end by 5 bases; junction bases not matched to a gene: 11. CDR3 sequence (DNA): TGTGCCAGCAGTGACACTCGACAGGGGATTCGGACTGAAGCTTTCTTT. The encoded protein is CASSDTRQGIRTEAFF.

The chain employs TRBV19 and TRBJ2-7, with 9 bases lining up with TRBD1. Unmatched junction bases numbered 11, after V lost 5 bases and J lost 3 bases. From germline, CDR1 is LNHDA and CDR2 SQIVND (reference sequence). The CDR3 is 16 amino acids. As DNA, the CDR3 is TGTGCCAGTAGTTCCCAAGGGACAGGGAGGGACTACGAGCAGTACTTC. Its protein is CASSSQGTGRDYEQYF. Complete variable domain (other parts from reference TRBV19 and TRBJ2-7): DGGITQSPKYLFRKEGQNVTLSCEQNLNHDAMYWYRQDPGQGLRLIYYSQIVNDFQKGDIAEGYSVSREKKESFPLTVTSAQKNPTAFYLCASSSQGTGRDYEQYFGPGTRLTVT.

This chain uses TRBV4-2 with TRBJ2-5; 12 nucleotides line up with TRBD2. CDR1 is LGHNA and CDR2 is YNFKEQ in the germline V gene. J gave up 4 bases and V 4 bases, and 13 bases lay outside the gene matches. The CDR3 spans 18 residues. This CDR3 reads CASSPSASGGARGETQYF. In DNA, the CDR3 is TGTGCCAGCAGCCCCAGTGCTAGCGGGGGGGCCAGAGGAGAGACCCAGTACTTC.

The rearrangement links TRBV9 to TRBJ2-3; the D gene is possibly TRBD1 (5 bases). Germline CDR1 is SGDLS and CDR2 is YYNGEE. The CDR3 consists of 14 residues. V gave up 7 bases and J gave up 4 bases, with 16 bases separating them. The CDR3 protein is CASGAAGWADTQYF. CDR3 in DNA: TGTGCCAGCGGCGCTGCAGGGTGGGCAGATACGCAGTATTTT.

The chain joins TRBV19 to TRBJ1-6; 8 bases match TRBD1. In germline, CDR1 is LNHDA, CDR2 SQIVND (reference sequence). CDR3 length: 14 residues. V lost 7 bases to trimming and J lost 9 bases; unmatched junction nucleotides: 8. The CDR3 loop reads CASNGGQGASPLHF. The CDR3 nucleotides read TGTGCCAGTAACGGCGGACAGGGTGCTTCACCCCTCCACTTT.

The genes are TRBV5-4 and TRBJ2-1, with D maybe TRBD2 (6 bases). V gave up 5 bases and J gave up 7 bases, with 16 bases separating them. Germline assignment: CDR1 SGHNT and CDR2 YYREEE (reference sequence). CDR3 size: 14 residues. The CDR3 sequence: CASRVRTMSNEQFF. DNA for the CDR3: TGTGCCAGCAGGGTTAGGACTATGTCAAATGAGCAGTTCTTC. Complete variable domain (other parts from reference TRBV5-4 and TRBJ2-1): ETGVTQSPTHLIKTRGQQVTLRCSSQSGHNTVSWYQQALGQGPQFIFQYYREEENGRGNFPPRFSGLQFPNYSSELNVNALELDDSALYLCASRVRTMSNEQFFGPGTRLTVL.

The rearrangement uses TRBV2 and TRBJ1-3; D may be TRBD1 (5 bases). Germline CDR1 is SNHLY and CDR2 is FYNNEI. There are 13 residues in the CDR3. V lost 6 bases to trimming and J lost 4 bases, with 10 bases between them. CDR3 region: CASRGDAGNTIYF. The DNA of the CDR3 is TGTGCCAGCAGAGGGGATGCAGGAAACACCATATATTTT.

The J gene is TRBJ1-3, the V gene TRBV4-2, with D possibly being TRBD1 (6 bases). Trimming took off 6 bases at V and 0 bases at J, with 12 bases between the two ends. Germline V gene lookup returns CDR1 LGHNA and CDR2 YNFKEQ. The CDR3 has 15 residues. In DNA, the CDR3 is TGTGCCAGCAGTGGCAGGGGAACCTCTGGAAACACCATATATTTT. Translating it yields CASSGRGTSGNTIYF.

This clone showed up just once. One end of the junction fails to match germline, which may point to a read error. In DNA form, the CDR3 reads TGTGCCAGCAGTAGGGACGCAGGCTACGAACAGTACTTC. This translates into CASSRDAGYEQYF. V is TRBV6-4 and J is TRBJ2-7; the D call may be TRBD1 or TRBD2 (5 bases each). The CDR3 runs 13 residues. In germline, CDR1 is MRHNA, CDR2 SNTAGT.

The rearrangement links TRBV19 to TRBJ2-2; the D gene is possibly TRBD1 (5 bases). The CDR3 is made up of 14 amino acids. Trimming took 7 bases from V and 0 from J, leaving 9 bases between them. Germline loops: CDR1 LNHDA, CDR2 SQIVND (reference sequence). The CDR3 coding sequence is TGTGCCAGTATAAGGACAACGAACACCGGGGAGCTGTTTTTT. Amino acid sequence: CASIRTTNTGELFF.

The chain links TRBV7-2 to TRBJ1-4; 8 bases fit TRBD1. The germline V gene has CDR1 SGHTA and CDR2 FQGNSA. The CDR3 runs 15 residues. Unmatched junction bases numbered 4, after V lost 0 bases and J lost 7 bases. The CDR3 coding sequence is TGTGCCAGCAGCTTAGCGCAGGGGGCGGGTGAAAAACTGTTTTTT. The encoded protein is CASSLAQGAGEKLFF.

This clone was picked up a small number of times. V and J are TRBV11-3 and TRBJ2-7; D unresolved. Germline V lookup: CDR1 SGHNT, CDR2 YENEEA. The CDR3 is made up of 14 amino acids. V was cut by 2 bases and J by 2 bases, with 10 bases left in between. CDR3 protein: CASSLRSCPYEQYF. In DNA form, the CDR3 reads TGTGCCAGCAGCTTACGTAGTTGCCCCTACGAGCAGTACTTC.

The V call is TRBV30, the J call TRBJ2-5; maybe TRBD2 (5 bases). The V end was cut by 0 bases, the J end by 3 bases, with 11 bases between. Germline CDR1 is GTSNPN and CDR2 is SVGIG (reference sequence). The CDR3 runs 14 residues. In DNA form, the CDR3 reads TGTGCCTGGAGTGTAGCGACGGGAAAAGAGACCCAGTACTTC. It encodes CAWSVATGKETQYF.

The chain links TRBV2 to TRBJ1-2, with a weak D call TRBD1 (5 bases). The CDR3 is 13 residues long. Looked up from germline, CDR1 is SNHLY and CDR2 is FYNNEI. Trimming shortened V by 11 bases and J by 3 bases, and 16 bases separated the two germline ends. The CDR3: CARNAGHYYGYTF. The CDR3 DNA follows: TGTGCCCGGAACGCTGGACACTACTATGGCTACACCTTC. Combining the CDR3 with reference TRBV2 and TRBJ1-2 gives the whole variable domain EPEVTQTPSHQVTQMGQEVILRCVPISNHLYFYWYRQILGQKVEFLVSFYNNEISEKSEIFDDQFSVERPDGSNFTLKIRSTKLEDSAMYFCARNAGHYYGYTFGSGTRLTVV.

This chain uses TRBV5-1 with TRBJ1-2; TRBD1 matches at 7 bases. CDR1 is SGHRS, CDR2 YFSETQ, per germline. Germline trimming cut 4 bases from V and 6 bases from J; bases unmatched to any gene: 9. The CDR3 spans 14 residues. The CDR3 sequence is CASSEQQGTDGYTF. For the CDR3, the DNA is TGCGCCAGCAGCGAGCAACAGGGGACGGATGGCTACACCTTC.

The chain uses TRBV4-3 and TRBJ2-2; 12 bases line up with TRBD2. V lost 5 bases, J lost 8 bases, and 9 bases stayed unmatched. Germline V gene data show CDR1 as LGHNA and CDR2 as YSLEER. The length of the CDR3 is 16 residues. CDR3: CASSAGLAGGRGELFF. DNA for the CDR3: TGCGCCAGCAGCGCCGGTCTAGCGGGGGGGAGAGGGGAGCTGTTTTTT.

The gene calls are TRBV7-9 and TRBJ2-2; D not certain. The ends were cut back, 1 base at V and 0 bases at J, with 3 bases in the middle. This CDR3 region has 14 residues. Germline lookup yields CDR1 SEHNR and CDR2 FQNEAQ (reference sequence). DNA for the CDR3: TGTGCCAGCAGCTTAGTTACGAACACCGGGGAGCTGTTTTTT. Translated: CASSLVTNTGELFF. The full variable domain, completed using reference TRBV7-9 and TRBJ2-2, is DTGVSQNPRHKITKRGQNVTFRCDPISEHNRLYWYRQTLGQGPEFLTYFQNEAQLEKSRLLSDRFSAERPKGSFSTLEIQRTEQGDSAMYLCASSLVTNTGELFFGEGSRLTVL.

The chain combines TRBV7-9 with TRBJ2-1; D remains ambiguous. Trimming left V 0 bases short and J 3 bases short, with 3 bases between. Germline CDR1 is SEHNR and CDR2 is FQNEAQ (reference sequence). The CDR3 is made up of 13 amino acids. The CDR3 region has the DNA TGTGCCAGCAGCTTAGCCGTCTACAATGAGCAGTTCTTC. This sequence encodes CASSLAVYNEQFF.